This T cell receptor (beta chain) was sequenced in a study of PD-1 blockade in classical Hodgkin lymphoma. There was relapse after autologous stem cell transplantation in every patient, and there was variation in brentuximab vedotin exposure. Complete response, partial response or progressive disease were the best responses. Libraries were prepared by immunoSEQ multiplex PCR; TCRdb keeps only in-frame clonotypes and omits some of them. This table holds about 43,000 clones, roughly 70% found once. The TCR originated in a human donor with classical Hodgkin lymphoma. Specimen: peripheral blood mononuclear cells (PBMCs), collected before the second cycle of nivolumab.

The CDR3 nucleotides are TGTGCCAGCAGTTCACTAGCGGGGGGAACAGATACGCAGTATTTT. It yields the protein CASSSLAGGTDTQYF. The chain carries TRBV27 and TRBJ2-3; 12 bases are a match to TRBD2. The CDR3 has 15 amino acids. Germline values: CDR1 MNHEY, CDR2 SMNVEV (reference sequence). J gave up 3 bases and V 4 bases, and 2 bases lay outside the gene matches.